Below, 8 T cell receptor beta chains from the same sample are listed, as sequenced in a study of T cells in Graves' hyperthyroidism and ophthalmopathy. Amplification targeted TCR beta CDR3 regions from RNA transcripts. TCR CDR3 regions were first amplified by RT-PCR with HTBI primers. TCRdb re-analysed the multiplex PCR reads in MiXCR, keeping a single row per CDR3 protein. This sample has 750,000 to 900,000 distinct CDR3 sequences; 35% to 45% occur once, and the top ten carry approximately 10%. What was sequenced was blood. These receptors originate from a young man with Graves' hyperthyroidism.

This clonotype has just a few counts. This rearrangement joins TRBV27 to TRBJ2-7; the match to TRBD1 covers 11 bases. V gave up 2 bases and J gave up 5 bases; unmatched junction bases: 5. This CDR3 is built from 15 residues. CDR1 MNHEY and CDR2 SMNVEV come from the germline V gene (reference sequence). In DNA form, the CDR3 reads TGTGCCAGCAGTTTAGTTGGACAGGGGGCCAACGAGCAGTACTTC. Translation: CASSLVGQGANEQYF.

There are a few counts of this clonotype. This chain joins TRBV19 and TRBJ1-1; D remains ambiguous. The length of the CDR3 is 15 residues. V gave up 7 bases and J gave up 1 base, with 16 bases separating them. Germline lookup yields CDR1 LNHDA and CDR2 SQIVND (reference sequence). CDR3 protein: CASTINPHTNTEAFF. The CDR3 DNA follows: TGTGCCAGTACCATCAACCCCCACACGAACACTGAAGCTTTCTTT.

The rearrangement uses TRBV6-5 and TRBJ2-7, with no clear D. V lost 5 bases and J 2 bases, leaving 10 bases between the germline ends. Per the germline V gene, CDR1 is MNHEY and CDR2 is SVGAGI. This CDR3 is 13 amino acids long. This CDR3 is CASSNPIPYEQYF. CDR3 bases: TGTGCCAGCAGTAACCCTATACCCTACGAGCAGTACTTC.

DNA of the CDR3: TGTGCCAGCAGTTACAACAGCCCCTCCGCCTACGAGCAGTACTTC. This sequence encodes CASSYNSPSAYEQYF. The J gene is TRBJ2-7, the V gene TRBV12-3 or TRBV12-4; unclear D gene. This CDR3 is 15 amino acids long. V lost 4 bases and J lost 2, with 15 bases in between.

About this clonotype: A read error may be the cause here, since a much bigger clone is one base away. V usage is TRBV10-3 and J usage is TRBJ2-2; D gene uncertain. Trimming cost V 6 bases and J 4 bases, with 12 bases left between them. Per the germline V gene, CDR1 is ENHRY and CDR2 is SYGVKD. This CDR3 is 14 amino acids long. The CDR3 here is CAIRTETSTGELFF. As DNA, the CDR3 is TGTGCCATCAGAACAGAGACGAGCACCGGGGAGCTGTTTTTT.

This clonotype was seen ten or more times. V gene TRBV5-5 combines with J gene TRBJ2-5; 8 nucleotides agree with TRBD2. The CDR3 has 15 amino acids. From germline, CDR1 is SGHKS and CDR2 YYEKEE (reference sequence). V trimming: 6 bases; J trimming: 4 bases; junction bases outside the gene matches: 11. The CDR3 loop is CASTPGAGGGETQYF. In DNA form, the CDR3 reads TGTGCCAGCACCCCCGGTGCGGGAGGTGGAGAGACCCAGTACTTC.

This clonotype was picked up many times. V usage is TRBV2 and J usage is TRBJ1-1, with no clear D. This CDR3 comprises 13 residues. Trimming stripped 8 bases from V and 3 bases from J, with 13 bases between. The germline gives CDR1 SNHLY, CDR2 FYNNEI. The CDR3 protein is CASGPERDTEAFF. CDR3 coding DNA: TGTGCCAGCGGACCCGAACGGGACACTGAAGCTTTCTTT. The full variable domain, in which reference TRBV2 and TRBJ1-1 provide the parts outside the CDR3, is EPEVTQTPSHQVTQMGQEVILRCVPISNHLYFYWYRQILGQKVEFLVSFYNNEISEKSEIFDDQFSVERPDGSNFTLKIRSTKLEDSAMYFCASGPERDTEAFFGQGTRLTVV.

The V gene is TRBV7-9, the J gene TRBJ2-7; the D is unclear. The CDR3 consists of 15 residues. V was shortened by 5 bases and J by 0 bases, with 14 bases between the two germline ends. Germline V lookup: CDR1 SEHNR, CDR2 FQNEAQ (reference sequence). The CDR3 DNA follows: TGTGCCAGCAGCCGATTCGACACGAGCTCCTACGAGCAGTACTTC. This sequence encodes CASSRFDTSSYEQYF.